This entry lists 27 T cell receptor beta chains sequenced from one sample in a study of blood T cell repertoires in COVID-19. Measured with immunoSEQ multiplex PCR; TCRdb has only the in-frame clones, and not every one. The table lists approximately 300,000 clones, 65% to 90% of them singletons, with 8.5% to 12% in the top ten. Sequenced input: PBMCs or T cells enriched from blood (not recorded which). The receptors shown here come from a woman aged 18-30 years who had recovered from COVID-19.

The V gene is TRBV6-5, the J gene TRBJ1-2, with unresolved D. CDR3 size: 15 residues. The germline gives CDR1 MNHEY, CDR2 SVGAGI. With 11 bases removed from V and 8 bases from J, the gap between germline ends came to 27 bases. The CDR3 DNA reads as TGTGCCTCCCGGACGGAGGCGCGAAATTTGGGAGGCTACACCTTC. It codes for CASRTEARNLGGYTF.

The rearrangement links TRBV7-9 to TRBJ2-3; 7 bases are shared with TRBD2. With 6 bases clipped from V and 11 bases from J, the junction kept 20 bases outside the gene matches. CDR3 length: 16 residues. Germline V gives CDR1 SEHNR, CDR2 FQNEAQ (reference sequence). CDR3 nucleotides: TGTGCCAGCAGAAGAGGGGCTAGCGGTCACAGGATAAAGCAGTATTTT. It is translated as CASRRGASGHRIKQYF.

The chain uses TRBV10-3 and TRBJ1-2; TRBD1 might be the D (6 bases). The CDR3 length is 13 residues. The germline V and J ends were trimmed by 10 bases and 0 bases, with 12 bases remaining between them. CDR1 ENHRY and CDR2 SYGVKD come from the germline V gene. The CDR3 loop reads CATATGSNYGYTF. The CDR3 DNA reads TGTGCCACCGCGACAGGTTCTAACTATGGCTACACCTTC.

This chain connects TRBV19 to TRBJ1-6; 8 bases line up with TRBD1. CDR1 is LNHDA, CDR2 SQIVND, per germline (reference sequence). The CDR3 runs 16 residues. V gave up 8 bases and J gave up 8 bases; unmatched junction bases: 14. This chain's CDR3 is CASRTKPGQEDSPLHF. The CDR3 DNA reads as TGTGCCAGTCGTACAAAACCGGGACAGGAAGATTCACCCCTCCACTTT.

This clone is a singleton in its sample. The genes are TRBV5-6 and TRBJ2-7; D gene unclear. This CDR3 region has 11 residues. Germline CDR1 and CDR2: SGHDT and YYEEEE. The V gene lost 3 bases and the J gene lost 2 bases, with 3 bases spanning the gap. The CDR3 loop reads CASSYTYEQYF. DNA for the CDR3: TGTGCCAGCAGCTATACCTACGAGCAGTACTTC.

The chain joins TRBV10-3 to TRBJ1-5, with TRBD1 matching over 9 bases. The ends lost 7 bases at V and 0 bases at J; junction bases unmatched: 4. This CDR3 spans 15 amino acids. Germline-derived CDR1 and CDR2 are ENHRY and SYGVKD. The CDR3 is CAITRTGVSNQPQHF. Here the CDR3 DNA reads TGTGCCATCACCCGGACAGGGGTTAGCAATCAGCCCCAGCATTTT.

This clone was observed a few times. The chain carries TRBV5-4 and TRBJ1-2; D is perhaps TRBD1 (5 bases). The V and J ends lost 0 bases and 4 bases respectively, with 10 bases between them. Per the germline V gene, CDR1 is SGHNT and CDR2 is YYREEE (reference sequence). This CDR3 has 14 residues. For the CDR3, the DNA is TGTGCCAGCAGCTTGGAGGGGAGGTCCTATGGCTACACCTTC. Amino acid sequence: CASSLEGRSYGYTF.

The V gene is TRBV6-5, the J gene TRBJ1-2; 7 nucleotides align to TRBD1. CDR3 length equals 14 residues. V gave up 7 bases and J gave up 10 bases; unmatched junction bases: 15. Germline values: CDR1 MNHEY, CDR2 SVGAGI. The CDR3 is CASTPIGDSGTYTF. The CDR3 bases are TGTGCCAGCACTCCCATAGGGGACAGTGGGACCTACACCTTC.

This sequence joins TRBV5-4 and TRBJ2-7; 8 positions agree with TRBD1. The CDR3 is 13 amino acids. V shed 4 bases and J 6 bases; nucleotides not matched to a gene: 6. Germline V lookup: CDR1 SGHNT, CDR2 YYREEE (reference sequence). This chain's CDR3 is CASSLQGASEQYF. CDR3 DNA: TGTGCCAGCAGCCTTCAGGGGGCTAGCGAGCAGTACTTC.

The chain has TRBV9 and TRBJ1-2; 7 nucleotides agree with TRBD1. V was clipped by 3 bases and J by 6 bases; unmatched bases: 8. This CDR3 comprises 14 residues. The germline gives CDR1 SGDLS, CDR2 YYNGEE. CDR3 loop: CASSETGTEDGYTF. The CDR3 nucleotides are TGTGCCAGCAGCGAAACCGGGACAGAGGATGGCTACACCTTC.

The CDR3 loop reads CASSSLGPFRTSGSYEQYF. The CDR3, as DNA: TGTGCCAGCAGTTCTTTGGGCCCTTTTAGGACTAGCGGTTCCTACGAGCAGTACTTC. The chain combines TRBV28 with TRBJ2-7; 10 bases line up with TRBD2. V dropped 4 bases and J dropped 1; count of bases not matched to a gene: 16. The CDR3 consists of 19 residues. The germline V gene has CDR1 MDHEN and CDR2 SYDVKM.

The V gene is TRBV6-1, the J gene TRBJ1-1; no reliable D call. CDR3 length: 14 residues. Trimming pared 2 bases from V and 3 bases from J, leaving 10 bases between. Germline lookup yields CDR1 MNHNS and CDR2 SASEGT. CDR3 loop: CASSELGRDTEAFF. The DNA of the CDR3 is TGTGCCAGCAGTGAATTGGGGAGGGACACTGAAGCTTTCTTT.

The CDR3 spells CASRTGVGDEQFF. The CDR3 nucleotides are TGTGCCAGCAGGACAGGGGTTGGCGATGAGCAGTTCTTC. The V and J genes are TRBV7-9 and TRBJ2-1, with TRBD1 matching over 8 bases. V gave up 6 bases and J gave up 8 bases; unmatched junction bases: 6. CDR1 and CDR2 (germline): SEHNR, FQNEAQ (reference sequence). The CDR3 sequence is 13 residues long. Based on the CDR3 plus reference TRBV7-9 and TRBJ2-1, the full variable domain is DTGVSQNPRHKITKRGQNVTFRCDPISEHNRLYWYRQTLGQGPEFLTYFQNEAQLEKSRLLSDRFSAERPKGSFSTLEIQRTEQGDSAMYLCASRTGVGDEQFFGPGTRLTVL.

In its sample, this clone was seen once. The chain links TRBV30 to TRBJ1-3, with D uncertain. V was pared by 2 bases and J by 2 bases, with 7 bases between. The CDR3 loop spans 13 amino acids. Looked up from germline, CDR1 is GTSNPN and CDR2 is SVGIG (reference sequence). DNA for the CDR3: TGTGCCTGGAGTCCGGGTGCTGGAAACACCATATATTTT. Translation: CAWSPGAGNTIYF. The entire variable domain, with the rest obtained from reference TRBV30 and TRBJ1-3, is as follows: SQTIHQWPATLVQPVGSPLSLECTVEGTSNPNLYWYRQAAGRGLQLLFYSVGIGQISSEVPQNLSASRPQDRQFILSSKKLLLSDSGFYLCAWSPGAGNTIYFGEGSWLTVV.

This clone has a handful of counts. The chain recombines TRBV19 with TRBJ1-1; the D is unclear. Germline V gene lookup returns CDR1 LNHDA and CDR2 SQIVND (reference sequence). The V end lost 5 bases, the J end lost 5 bases, and 9 bases lay between the germline ends. This CDR3 is 12 amino acids long. The CDR3 region has the DNA TGTGCCAGTAGTTTCCCATCAACTGAAGCTTTCTTT. Amino acids: CASSFPSTEAFF.

The rearrangement joins TRBV28 to TRBJ2-7; weak D call: TRBD2 (7 bases). This CDR3 has 16 amino acids. V was shortened by 6 bases and J by 1 base, with 19 bases between the two germline ends. Germline V gives CDR1 MDHEN, CDR2 SYDVKM. The CDR3 spells CASRGGEASGSYEQYF. For the CDR3, the DNA is TGTGCCAGCAGAGGGGGGGAGGCCTCTGGGTCCTACGAGCAGTACTTC.

The chain has TRBV6-5 and TRBJ2-7; TRBD1 agrees at 7 bases. This CDR3 has 15 amino acids. The ends lost 10 bases at V and 0 bases at J; junction bases unmatched: 12. From germline, CDR1 is MNHEY and CDR2 SVGAGI. The CDR3 is CATLLRQGVSYEQYF. The CDR3 coding sequence is TGTGCCACCCTACTTAGACAGGGCGTCTCCTACGAGCAGTACTTC.

About this clone itself: Within the sample, other DNA sequences also encode this same CDR3. This chain links TRBV20-1 with TRBJ2-5; D possibly corresponds to TRBD2 (7 bases). Trimming took off 3 bases at V and 5 bases at J, with 13 bases between the two ends. CDR1 DFQATT and CDR2 SNEGSKA come from the germline V gene (reference sequence). CDR3 length equals 13 residues. The DNA of the CDR3 is TGCAGTGCTAGTGGGGGGGGGCAGGAGACCCAGTACTTC. Residues: CSASGGGQETQYF.

The gene calls are TRBV11-2 and TRBJ2-7; a weak D match, TRBD2 (6 bases). V was clipped by 4 bases and J by 3 bases, with 13 bases between them. The CDR3 is made up of 14 amino acids. Germline values: CDR1 SGHAT, CDR2 FQNNGV. CDR3 nucleotide sequence: TGTGCCAGCAGCTCAAACGTGGGGGGCTACGAGCAGTACTTC. It specifies CASSSNVGGYEQYF.

The chain employs TRBV28 and TRBJ1-3; D uncertain. Germline CDR1 and CDR2: MDHEN and SYDVKM. V gave up 8 bases and J gave up 1 base, with 15 bases separating them. CDR3 length: 15 amino acids. DNA for the CDR3: TGTGCCAGCGGGAGGCAGGCGTTTTCTGGAAACACCATATATTTT. Encoded protein: CASGRQAFSGNTIYF.

The chain recombines TRBV7-8 with TRBJ2-1, with 11 bases fitting TRBD2. Germline assignment: CDR1 SGHVS and CDR2 FQNEAQ. The CDR3 length is 18 residues. J gave up 7 bases and V 5 bases, and 16 bases lay outside the gene matches. CDR3 DNA: TGTGCCAGCAGCCCCGACCCCTTGACTAGCGGGACCGTAAATGAGCAGTTCTTC. Its protein product is CASSPDPLTSGTVNEQFF.

The V call is TRBV27, the J call TRBJ2-7, with no clear D. Germline CDR1 is MNHEY and CDR2 is SMNVEV (reference sequence). The CDR3 is 12 residues long. The V end lost 4 bases, the J end lost 5 bases, and 9 bases lay between the germline ends. The CDR3 bases are TGTGCCAGCAGTTCCCGAGGAAACGAGCAGTACTTC. It codes for CASSSRGNEQYF.

The gene calls are TRBV18 and TRBJ2-2; 10 nucleotides agree with TRBD1. Germline V lookup: CDR1 KGHSH, CDR2 LQKENI. The V segment lost 3 bases and the J segment 3 bases; nucleotides outside the gene matches: 7. The CDR3 length is 17 residues. The CDR3 here is CASSPGQGWKDTGELFF. As DNA, the CDR3 is TGTGCCAGCTCACCGGGACAGGGGTGGAAGGACACCGGGGAGCTGTTTTTT.

This sequence joins TRBV11-2 and TRBJ2-1, with 8 bases identical to TRBD2. The V gene end was trimmed by 3 bases and the J gene end by 4 bases; junction bases not matched to a gene: 8. The germline gives CDR1 SGHAT, CDR2 FQNNGV. The CDR3 has 16 amino acids. The CDR3 region has the DNA TGTGCCAGCAGCTTTTATGGCAGCGGGGGTTACAATGAGCAGTTCTTC. Residues: CASSFYGSGGYNEQFF.

This chain links TRBV7-9 with TRBJ1-2; 10 positions match TRBD1. Trimming at V came to 2 bases and at J to 1 base, leaving 13 bases not matched to a gene. Germline V lookup: CDR1 SEHNR, CDR2 FQNEAQ (reference sequence). The CDR3 is made up of 19 amino acids. CDR3 sequence (DNA): TGTGCCAGCAGCTTAATTCATACCGGGACAGGGGAGAATAACTATGGCTACACCTTC. It codes for CASSLIHTGTGENNYGYTF.

The chain couples TRBV5-1 to TRBJ2-2; D is undetermined. Trimming took off 1 base at V and 1 base at J, with 8 bases between the two ends. CDR3 size: 15 residues. In germline, CDR1 is SGHRS, CDR2 YFSETQ. The CDR3, as DNA: TGCGCCAGCAGCTTGAATGGAGAGAACACCGGGGAGCTGTTTTTT. It specifies CASSLNGENTGELFF.

The chain is built from TRBV19 and TRBJ2-6, with 9 bases aligning to TRBD2. V dropped 6 bases and J dropped 4; count of bases not matched to a gene: 4. The CDR3 is 15 amino acids. Germline V lookup: CDR1 LNHDA, CDR2 SQIVND (reference sequence). CDR3 sequence reads: CASSPTSGGANVLTF. CDR3 coding DNA: TGTGCCAGTAGCCCCACTAGCGGGGGGGCCAACGTCCTGACTTTC.